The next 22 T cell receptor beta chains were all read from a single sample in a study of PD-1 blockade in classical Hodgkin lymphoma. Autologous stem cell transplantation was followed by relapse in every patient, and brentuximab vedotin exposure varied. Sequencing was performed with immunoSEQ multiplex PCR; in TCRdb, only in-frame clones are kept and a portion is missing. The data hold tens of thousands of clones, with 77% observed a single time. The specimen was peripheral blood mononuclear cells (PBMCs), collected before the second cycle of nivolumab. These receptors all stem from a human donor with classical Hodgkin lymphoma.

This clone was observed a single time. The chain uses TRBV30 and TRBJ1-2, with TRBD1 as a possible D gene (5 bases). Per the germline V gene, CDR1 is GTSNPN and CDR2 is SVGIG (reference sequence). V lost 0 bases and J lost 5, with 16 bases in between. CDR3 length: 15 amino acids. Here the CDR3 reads CAWSVLTGGWYGYTF. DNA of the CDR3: TGTGCCTGGAGTGTACTCACGGGGGGATGGTATGGCTACACCTTC.

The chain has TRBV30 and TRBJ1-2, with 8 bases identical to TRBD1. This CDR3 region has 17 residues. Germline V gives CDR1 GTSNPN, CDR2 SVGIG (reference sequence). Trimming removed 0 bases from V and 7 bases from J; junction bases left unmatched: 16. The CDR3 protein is CAWSVFGAGGADGGYTF. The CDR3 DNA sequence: TGTGCCTGGAGTGTATTCGGGGCAGGGGGCGCCGACGGTGGCTACACCTTC.

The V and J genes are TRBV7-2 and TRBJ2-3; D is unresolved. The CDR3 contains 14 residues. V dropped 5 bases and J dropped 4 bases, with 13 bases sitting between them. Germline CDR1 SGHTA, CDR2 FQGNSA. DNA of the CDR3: TGTGCCAGCAGCCCTACGTCGGCATCAGATACGCAGTATTTT. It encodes CASSPTSASDTQYF.

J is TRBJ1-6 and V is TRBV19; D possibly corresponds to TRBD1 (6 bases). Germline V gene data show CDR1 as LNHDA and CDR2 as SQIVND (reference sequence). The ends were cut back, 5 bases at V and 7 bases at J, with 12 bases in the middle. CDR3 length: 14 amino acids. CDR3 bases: TGTGCCAGTAGTGGCTCTGGGGGCAATTCACCCCTCCACTTT. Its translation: CASSGSGGNSPLHF.

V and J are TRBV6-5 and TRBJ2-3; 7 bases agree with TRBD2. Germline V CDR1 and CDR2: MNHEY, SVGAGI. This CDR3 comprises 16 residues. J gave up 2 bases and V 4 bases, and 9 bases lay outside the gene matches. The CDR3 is CASSFASGELTDTQYF. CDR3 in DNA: TGTGCCAGCAGTTTCGCTAGCGGAGAACTCACAGATACGCAGTATTTT.

The CDR3 region is CASRVTASGKSYEQYF. The DNA of the CDR3 is TGTGCCAGCAGGGTAACAGCTAGCGGGAAAAGCTACGAGCAGTACTTC. The chain combines TRBV7-2 with TRBJ2-7; 9 nucleotides agree with TRBD2. The J segment lost 3 bases and the V segment lost 6 bases, leaving 12 bases of the junction unmatched. The germline gives CDR1 SGHTA, CDR2 FQGNSA. The CDR3 loop spans 16 amino acids. The variable domain in full, completed from reference TRBV7-2 and TRBJ2-7, reads GAGVSQSPSNKVTEKGKDVELRCDPISGHTALYWYRQSLGQGLEFLIYFQGNSAPDKSGLPSDRFSAERTGGSVSTLTIQRTQQEDSAVYLCASRVTASGKSYEQYFGPGTRLTVT.

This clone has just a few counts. Here the CDR3 DNA reads TGTGCCAGCAGCTCATCCGGGACAGGGGATAGCAATCAGCCCCAGCATTTT. Protein product: CASSSSGTGDSNQPQHF. This chain uses TRBV7-9 with TRBJ1-5, with TRBD1 matching over 10 bases. V shed 4 bases and J 0 bases; nucleotides not matched to a gene: 6. The CDR3 contains 17 residues. Per germline, CDR1 SEHNR and CDR2 FQNEAQ (reference sequence).

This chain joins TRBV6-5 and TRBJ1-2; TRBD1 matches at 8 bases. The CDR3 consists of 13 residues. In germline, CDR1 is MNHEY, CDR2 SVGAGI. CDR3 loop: CALGQGAGYGYTF. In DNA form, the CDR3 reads TGTGCTCTCGGACAGGGAGCGGGATATGGCTACACCTTC.

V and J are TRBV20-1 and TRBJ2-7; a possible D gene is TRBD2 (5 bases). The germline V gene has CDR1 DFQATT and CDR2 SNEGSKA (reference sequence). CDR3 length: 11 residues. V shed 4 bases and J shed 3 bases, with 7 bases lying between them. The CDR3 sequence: CSAIGGYEQYF. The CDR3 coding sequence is TGCAGTGCTATTGGAGGCTACGAGCAGTACTTC.

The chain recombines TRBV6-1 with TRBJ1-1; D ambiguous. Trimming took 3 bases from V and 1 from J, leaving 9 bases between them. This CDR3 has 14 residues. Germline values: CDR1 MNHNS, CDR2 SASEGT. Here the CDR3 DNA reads TGTGCCAGCAGTGAGAGTCAGCAGAACACTGAAGCTTTCTTT. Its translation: CASSESQQNTEAFF.

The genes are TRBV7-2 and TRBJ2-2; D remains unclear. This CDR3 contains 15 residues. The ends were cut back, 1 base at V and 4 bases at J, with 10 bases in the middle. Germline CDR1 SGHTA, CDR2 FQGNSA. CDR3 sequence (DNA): TGTGCCAGCAGCTTAGTGGGGATAGGCACCGGGGAGCTGTTTTTT. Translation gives CASSLVGIGTGELFF.

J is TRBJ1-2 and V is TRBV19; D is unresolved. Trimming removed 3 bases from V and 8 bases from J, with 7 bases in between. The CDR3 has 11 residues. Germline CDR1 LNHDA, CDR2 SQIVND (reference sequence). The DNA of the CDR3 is TGTGCCAGTAGTATGGGTTGGGGCTACACCTTC. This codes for CASSMGWGYTF.

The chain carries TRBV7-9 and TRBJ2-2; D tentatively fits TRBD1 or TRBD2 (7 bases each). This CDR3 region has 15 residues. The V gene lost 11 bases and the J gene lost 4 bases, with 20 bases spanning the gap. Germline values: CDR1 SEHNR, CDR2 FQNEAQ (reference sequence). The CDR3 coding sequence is TGTGCCGGAGGGGGAGGGGGCAAGGCCACCGGGGAGCTGTTTTTT. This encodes CAGGGGGKATGELFF. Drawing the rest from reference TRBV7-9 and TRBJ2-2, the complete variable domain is DTGVSQNPRHKITKRGQNVTFRCDPISEHNRLYWYRQTLGQGPEFLTYFQNEAQLEKSRLLSDRFSAERPKGSFSTLEIQRTEQGDSAMYLCAGGGGGKATGELFFGEGSRLTVL.

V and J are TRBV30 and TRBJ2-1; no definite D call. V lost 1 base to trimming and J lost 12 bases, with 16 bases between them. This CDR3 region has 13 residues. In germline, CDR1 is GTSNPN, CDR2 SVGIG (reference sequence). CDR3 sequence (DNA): TGTGCCTGGAGTGAAACGACAACCTGGGGGCAGTTCTTC. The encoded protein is CAWSETTTWGQFF.

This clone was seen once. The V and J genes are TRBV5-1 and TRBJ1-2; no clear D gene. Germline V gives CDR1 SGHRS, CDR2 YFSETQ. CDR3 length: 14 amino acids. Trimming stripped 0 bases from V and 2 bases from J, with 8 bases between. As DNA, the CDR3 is TGCGCCAGCAGCTTGGAGGGAACAAACTATGGCTACACCTTC. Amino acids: CASSLEGTNYGYTF.

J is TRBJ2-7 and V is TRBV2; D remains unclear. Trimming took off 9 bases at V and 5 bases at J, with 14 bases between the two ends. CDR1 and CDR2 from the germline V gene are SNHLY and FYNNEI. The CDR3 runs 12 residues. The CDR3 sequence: CASQVGPDEQYF. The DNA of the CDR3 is TGTGCCAGTCAGGTCGGCCCCGACGAGCAGTACTTC.

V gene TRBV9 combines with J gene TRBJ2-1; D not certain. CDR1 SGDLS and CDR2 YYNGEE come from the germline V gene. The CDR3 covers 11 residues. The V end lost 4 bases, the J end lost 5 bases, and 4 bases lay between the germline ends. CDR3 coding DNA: TGTGCCAGCAGCCAAAACAATGAGCAGTTCTTC. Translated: CASSQNNEQFF.

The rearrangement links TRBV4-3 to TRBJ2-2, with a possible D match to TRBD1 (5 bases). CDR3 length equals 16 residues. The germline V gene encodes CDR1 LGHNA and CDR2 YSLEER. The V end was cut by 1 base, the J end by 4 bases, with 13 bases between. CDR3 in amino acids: CASSQAPARATGELFF. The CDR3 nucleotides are TGCGCCAGCAGCCAAGCTCCCGCCAGGGCCACCGGGGAGCTGTTTTTT.

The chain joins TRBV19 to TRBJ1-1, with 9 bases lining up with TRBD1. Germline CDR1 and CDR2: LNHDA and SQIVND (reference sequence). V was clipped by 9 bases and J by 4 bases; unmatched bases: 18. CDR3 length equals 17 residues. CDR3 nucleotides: TGTGCCAGCAACGGCGGGTACGGGGACAGGGCGGGCACTGAAGCTTTCTTT. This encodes CASNGGYGDRAGTEAFF. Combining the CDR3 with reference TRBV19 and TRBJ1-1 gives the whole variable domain DGGITQSPKYLFRKEGQNVTLSCEQNLNHDAMYWYRQDPGQGLRLIYYSQIVNDFQKGDIAEGYSVSREKKESFPLTVTSAQKNPTAFYLCASNGGYGDRAGTEAFFGQGTRLTVV.

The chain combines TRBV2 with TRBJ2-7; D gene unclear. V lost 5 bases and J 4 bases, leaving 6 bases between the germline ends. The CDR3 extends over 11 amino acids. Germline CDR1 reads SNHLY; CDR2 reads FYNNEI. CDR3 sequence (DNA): TGTGCCAGCAGTAGTGGGTACGAGCAGTACTTC. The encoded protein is CASSSGYEQYF.

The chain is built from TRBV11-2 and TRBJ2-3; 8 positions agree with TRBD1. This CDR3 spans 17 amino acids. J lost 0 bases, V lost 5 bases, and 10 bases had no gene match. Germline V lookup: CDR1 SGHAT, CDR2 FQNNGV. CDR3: CASSPGTGHPSTDTQYF. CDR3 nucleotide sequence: TGTGCCAGCAGCCCCGGGACAGGACATCCTAGCACAGATACGCAGTATTTT. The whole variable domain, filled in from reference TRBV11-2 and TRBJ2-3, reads EAGVAQSPRYKIIEKRQSVAFWCNPISGHATLYWYQQILGQGPKLLIQFQNNGVVDDSQLPKDRFSAERLKGVDSTLKIQPAKLEDSAVYLCASSPGTGHPSTDTQYFGPGTRLTVL.

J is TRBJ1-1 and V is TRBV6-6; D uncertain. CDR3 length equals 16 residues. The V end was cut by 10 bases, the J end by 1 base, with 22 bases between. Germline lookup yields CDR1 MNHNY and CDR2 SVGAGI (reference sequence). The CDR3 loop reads CATRVGHHVSNTEAFF. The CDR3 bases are TGTGCCACCAGAGTTGGCCACCATGTATCGAACACTGAAGCTTTCTTT.